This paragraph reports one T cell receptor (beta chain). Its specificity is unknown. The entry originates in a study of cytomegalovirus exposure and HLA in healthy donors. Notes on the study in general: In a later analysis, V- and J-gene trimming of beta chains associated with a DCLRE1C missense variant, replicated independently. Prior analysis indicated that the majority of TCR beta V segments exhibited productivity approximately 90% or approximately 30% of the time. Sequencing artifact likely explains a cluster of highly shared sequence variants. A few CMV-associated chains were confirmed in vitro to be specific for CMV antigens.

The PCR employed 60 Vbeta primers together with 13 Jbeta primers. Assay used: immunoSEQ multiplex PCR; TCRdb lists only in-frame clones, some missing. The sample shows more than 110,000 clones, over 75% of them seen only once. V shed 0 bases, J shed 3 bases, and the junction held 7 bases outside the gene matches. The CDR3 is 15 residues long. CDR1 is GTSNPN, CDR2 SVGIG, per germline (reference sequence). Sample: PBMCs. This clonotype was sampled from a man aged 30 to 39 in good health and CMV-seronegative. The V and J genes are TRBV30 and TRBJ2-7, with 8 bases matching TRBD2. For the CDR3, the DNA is TGTGCCTGGAGTGTAGAACTAGCGGACCACTACGAGCAGTACTTC. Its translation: CAWSVELADHYEQYF.